The present entry profiles one T cell receptor (beta chain) with its context. Investigators amplified TCR beta CDR3 regions from RNA transcripts. Amplification began with first-round RT-PCR using HTBI primers, then second-round multiplex PCR was performed. Using its own MiXCR run on the multiplex PCR reads, TCRdb lists one record per CDR3 protein. In the table there are around 590,000 distinct CDR3 sequences, roughly 40% of which are singletons. This sample is drawn from a study of Graves' ophthalmopathy and Graves' hyperthyroidism. The germline V and J ends were trimmed by 10 bases and 9 bases, with 12 bases remaining between them. CDR1 KGHDR and CDR2 SFDVKD come from the germline V gene. There are 12 residues in the CDR3.

This sequence was found in an adult man with Graves' hyperthyroidism. Sequencing used peripheral blood or thyroid tissue (not recorded which). The chain has TRBV24-1 and TRBJ1-6, with TRBD1 as a possible D gene (5 bases). CDR3 DNA sequence: TGTGCCACTGGTGTCGGGGGTTCACCCCTCCACTTT. Its translation: CATGVGGSPLHF.